The 14 T cell receptor beta chains below all came from one sample that was sequenced in a study of blood T cell repertoires in COVID-19. The table came from immunoSEQ multiplex PCR; TCRdb's copy has only in-frame clones and leaves some out. Here the sample spans tens of thousands of clones, around 80% being singletons. Sequencing was performed on peripheral blood. These receptor sequences come from a man in his 60s with active or convalescent COVID-19.

The rearrangement joins TRBV24-1 to TRBJ2-5; TRBD2 aligns across 10 bases. Germline V gene data show CDR1 as KGHDR and CDR2 as SFDVKD. The length of the CDR3 is 17 residues. J gave up 4 bases and V 4 bases, and 11 bases lay outside the gene matches. Here the CDR3 reads CATSEVGKRGGRETQYF. Here the CDR3 DNA reads TGTGCCACCAGTGAAGTGGGCAAGCGGGGGGGCAGAGAGACCCAGTACTTC.

The chain uses TRBV4-1 and TRBJ1-4; no clear D gene. CDR1 and CDR2 (germline): MGHRA, YSYEKL. The CDR3 length is 16 residues. Trimming removed 5 bases at V and 2 bases at J, with 15 bases between. CDR3 nucleotides: TGCGCCAGCAGCGAACCCCCCCGGGAGACTAATGAAAAACTGTTTTTT. Translation: CASSEPPRETNEKLFF.

The J gene is TRBJ2-5, the V gene TRBV21-1; the D call TRBD1 from the table was never checked on the DNA. TRBV21-1 is given as a pseudogene. The CDR3 length is 19 residues. This chain's CDR3 is CASSKARGDRGFSKETQYF. The CDR3 nucleotides are TGTGCCAGCAGCAAAGCAAGGGGGGACAGGGGATTTTCGAAAGAGACCCAGTACTTC.

The CDR3 here is CASSYRGLVNQPQHF. In DNA, the CDR3 is TGTGCCAGCAGTTATAGGGGGCTCGTCAATCAGCCCCAGCATTTT. This chain connects TRBV6-2 or TRBV6-3 to TRBJ1-5, with 7 bases fitting TRBD1. The CDR3 spans 15 residues. From germline, CDR1 is MNHEY and CDR2 SVGEGT. V lost 3 bases and J lost 3; bases outside the gene matches: 5.

This chain links TRBV24-1 with TRBJ1-2; the match to TRBD1 covers 7 bases. The CDR3 loop spans 12 amino acids. Germline assignment: CDR1 KGHDR and CDR2 SFDVKD. V gave up 9 bases and J gave up 6 bases; unmatched junction bases: 6. CDR3 sequence: CATSTGNHGYTF. For the CDR3, the DNA is TGTGCCACCTCGACAGGGAATCATGGCTACACCTTC.

The chain carries TRBV28 and TRBJ1-2; possible D gene TRBD1, 5 bases. Germline values: CDR1 MDHEN, CDR2 SYDVKM. This CDR3 is 12 amino acids long. Trimming removed 6 bases at V and 6 bases at J, with 11 bases between. In DNA form, the CDR3 reads TGTGCCAGCAGCAGGGATCCGAATGGCTACACCTTC. This encodes CASSRDPNGYTF.

This rearrangement joins TRBV19 to TRBJ1-5; D call uncertain. In germline, CDR1 is LNHDA, CDR2 SQIVND (reference sequence). CDR3 length equals 15 residues. V dropped 2 bases and J dropped 0 bases, with 8 bases sitting between them. As DNA, the CDR3 is TGTGCCAGTAGTATACAGGTGTATAGCAATCAGCCCCAGCATTTT. It translates to CASSIQVYSNQPQHF.

This rearrangement joins TRBV5-1 to TRBJ1-5; D call uncertain. CDR3 length: 13 residues. Trimming shortened V by 0 bases and J by 6 bases, and 7 bases separated the two germline ends. Germline CDR1 is SGHRS and CDR2 is YFSETQ. The chain's CDR3 is CASSLGEGQPQHF. Written as DNA, the CDR3 is TGCGCCAGCAGCTTGGGGGAGGGTCAGCCCCAGCATTTT.

This clone has a single count. The chain has TRBV30 and TRBJ2-7, with D uncertain. CDR1 is GTSNPN and CDR2 is SVGIG in the germline V gene (reference sequence). The CDR3 has 13 residues. Trimming removed 3 bases at V and 5 bases at J, with 14 bases between. The CDR3 reads CAWRDGRQDEQYF. DNA of the CDR3: TGTGCCTGGAGAGACGGTCGACAAGACGAGCAGTACTTC.

This clone appeared a few times. The chain has TRBV10-2 and TRBJ1-2; D is unresolved. The germline V and J ends were trimmed by 2 bases and 1 base, with 5 bases remaining between them. The CDR3 spans 13 residues. Germline lookup yields CDR1 WSHSY and CDR2 SAAADI. The CDR3 sequence is CASSETSNYGYTF. The CDR3 DNA reads as TGCGCCAGCAGTGAGACAAGTAACTATGGCTACACCTTC.

This chain links TRBV28 with TRBJ1-1; D remains ambiguous. This CDR3 comprises 17 residues. Germline lookup yields CDR1 MDHEN and CDR2 SYDVKM. Deletions cut 5 bases from V and 1 base from J, with 20 bases between. The DNA for the CDR3 is TGTGCCAGCAGTAGAACGGGGTCGCGACGGAAGAACACTGAAGCTTTCTTT. Translated: CASSRTGSRRKNTEAFF.

The chain links TRBV11-3 to TRBJ2-5, with D perhaps TRBD1 (7 bases). Trimming shortened V by 5 bases and J by 1 base, and 14 bases separated the two germline ends. CDR3 length: 15 residues. CDR1 is SGHNT, CDR2 YENEEA, per germline. CDR3 loop: CASSPGGQVQETQYF. In DNA form, the CDR3 reads TGTGCCAGCAGCCCAGGGGGGCAGGTCCAAGAGACCCAGTACTTC.

This clone has a count of ten or more. The DNA of the CDR3 is TGTGCCAGCAGTTACCCGACAGGGGTAAACACTGAAGCTTTCTTT. It is translated as CASSYPTGVNTEAFF. J is TRBJ1-1 and V is TRBV6-2 or TRBV6-3; 8 bases are shared with TRBD1. The V gene end was trimmed by 2 bases and the J gene end by 2 bases; junction bases not matched to a gene: 4. Germline CDR1 and CDR2: MNHEY and SVGEGT. The length of the CDR3 is 15 residues.

This chain connects TRBV2 to TRBJ1-5; D remains ambiguous. This CDR3 region has 14 residues. The V end lost 7 bases, the J end lost 0 bases, and 10 bases lay between the germline ends. Looked up from germline, CDR1 is SNHLY and CDR2 is FYNNEI. This chain's CDR3 is CASNRIYSNQPQHF. DNA of the CDR3: TGTGCCAGCAACAGAATTTATAGCAATCAGCCCCAGCATTTT.